The rows below give T cell receptor beta chains drawn from one sample of a study of T cell clusters in autoimmune cytopenias. TCRdb reprocessed the multiplex PCR reads; each CDR3 protein has one entry and no DNA is given. The repertoire shows about 11,000 distinct CDR3 sequences; the top ten hold less than 5.5%. These data were also filed under a second study, of T cell repertoires in aging, cancer and after chemotherapy.

Sequencing was done on a sample of peripheral blood. These receptors all come from a human donor in good health. Both conserved end residues are part of each CDR3. Fields, in order: V gene, clone size, CDR3 length, J gene, CDR3 protein. Clone sizes are given selectively: once, few, many, or a class where the clone is expanded.

>TRBV19|medium-sized|17|TRBJ2-7
CASSARLAGAERYEQYF
>TRBV20-1|-|17|TRBJ2-3
CSAAKIGGGASTDTQYF
>TRBV12-3/TRBV12-4|-|12|TRBJ2-2
CASRQYTGELFF
>TRBV4-2|-|16|TRBJ1-3
CASSQPQQRIGNTIYF
>TRBV6-5|-|14|TRBJ2-3
CASIYSGRTDTQYF
>TRBV7-9|-|14|TRBJ2-2
CASSPRGGGGELFF
>TRBV20-1|-|15|TRBJ1-1
CSARDGQSYNTEAFF
>TRBV19|medium-sized|13|TRBJ2-7
CASSITRGYEQYF
>TRBV27|-|12|TRBJ1-1
CASSPRGFEAFF
>TRBV11-2|-|16|TRBJ2-3
CASSSPGQGGTDTQYF
>TRBV28|-|16|TRBJ1-5
CASSPRSIYSNQPQHF
>TRBV5-6|-|12|TRBJ1-2
CASSFPGYGYTF
>TRBV6-2/TRBV6-3|-|16|TRBJ2-1
CASILSRGLGYNEQFF
>TRBV5-1|medium-sized|12|TRBJ2-7
CASSPSRYEQYF
>TRBV30|medium-sized|14|TRBJ1-6
CAWNKQSFNSPLHF
>TRBV20-1|-|12|TRBJ2-5
CSARGQEETQYF
>TRBV20-1|medium-sized|11|TRBJ2-3
CSATGPDTQYF
>TRBV4-1|-|15|TRBJ2-7
CASSQVESGFREQYF
>TRBV24-1|-|15|TRBJ2-6
CATSDAGAGANVLTF
>TRBV5-6|-|15|TRBJ2-1
CASSMTSGGAWEQFF
>TRBV20-1|-|15|TRBJ2-1
CSARERGLSHNEQFF
>TRBV11-1|-|16|TRBJ2-3
CASSLRRGGNTDTQYF
>TRBV20-1|-|15|TRBJ2-2
CSANRGGANTGELFF
>TRBV6-1|-|18|TRBJ1-4
CASREPRDRLGSNEKLFF
>TRBV5-6|-|15|TRBJ1-2
CASSLASGLYYGYTF
>TRBV6-5|medium-sized|17|TRBJ1-2
CASSYTTSGGGAYGYTF
>TRBV4-1|-|15|TRBJ1-1
CASSQRSAGGTEAFF
>TRBV12-3/TRBV12-4|-|13|TRBJ1-2
CASTPGGLGGYTF
>TRBV7-2|medium-sized|13|TRBJ1-1
CASSPQSNTEAFF
>TRBV5-6|-|15|TRBJ2-7
CASQGSLLAGYEQYF
>TRBV18|-|15|TRBJ1-4
CASSPESATNEKLFF
>TRBV7-2|medium-sized|13|TRBJ2-7
CASTRDSSYEQYF
>TRBV7-2|-|16|TRBJ1-5
CASSLWGGTINQPQHF
>TRBV5-6|-|18|TRBJ2-4
CASSLDRDRSLAKNIQYF
>TRBV14|-|14|TRBJ2-1
CASSAGTGVNEQFF
>TRBV13|-|15|TRBJ2-7
CASSTRDRGFYEQYF
>TRBV19|medium-sized|13|TRBJ2-2
CASSTGTFTELFF
>TRBV27|medium-sized|16|TRBJ2-3
CASSLNLGQSTDTQYF
>TRBV20-1|medium-sized|11|TRBJ2-1
CSSIRNNEQFF
>TRBV7-2|-|17|TRBJ2-1
CASSPRLLAGGINEQFF
>TRBV5-4|medium-sized|12|TRBJ2-7
CASSLGNYEQYF
>TRBV4-2|-|12|TRBJ2-3
CASSQRSDTQYF
>TRBV19|medium-sized|13|TRBJ2-7
CASRRGVSYEQYF
>TRBV7-2|-|13|TRBJ1-2
CASSFFDAVGYTF
>TRBV28|-|12|TRBJ2-2
CASSQTGATLFF
>TRBV29-1|medium-sized|16|TRBJ2-3
CSVAGLAGDPTDTQYF
>TRBV30|medium-sized|13|TRBJ2-6
CAWGYSGANVLTF
>TRBV27|-|15|TRBJ2-7
CASSPLGQGYYEQYF
>TRBV30|medium-sized|14|TRBJ1-6
CAWRNTGGFSPLHF
>TRBV19|-|16|TRBJ2-2
CASSRTSGGATGELFF
>TRBV20-1|-|13|TRBJ1-4
CSASRVEGEKLFF
>TRBV20-1|medium-sized|14|TRBJ2-7
CSARGGLVMREQYF
>TRBV21-1|-|15|TRBJ1-4
CASSPRAETNEKLFF
>TRBV7-2|medium-sized|16|TRBJ2-1
CASSLAAAVSYNEQFF
>TRBV20-1|-|15|TRBJ2-2
CSARDDRGDTGELFF
>TRBV19|medium-sized|18|TRBJ2-7
CASSIDASRRVGADEQYF
>TRBV5-4|-|15|TRBJ2-3
CASSFQGGATDTQYF
>TRBV29-1|medium-sized|14|TRBJ2-1
CSVEGQGSYNEQFF
>TRBV10-2|-|13|TRBJ1-6
CASREASNSPLHF